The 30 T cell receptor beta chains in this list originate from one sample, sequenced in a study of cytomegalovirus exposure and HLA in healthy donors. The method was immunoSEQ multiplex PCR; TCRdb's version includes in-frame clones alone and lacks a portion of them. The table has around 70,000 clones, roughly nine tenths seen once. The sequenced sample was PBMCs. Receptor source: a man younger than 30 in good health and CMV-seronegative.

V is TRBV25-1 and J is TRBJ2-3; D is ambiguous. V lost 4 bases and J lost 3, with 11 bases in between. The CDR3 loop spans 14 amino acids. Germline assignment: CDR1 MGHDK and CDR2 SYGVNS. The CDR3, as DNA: TGTGCCAGCAGTGGGAGAACCAGTACAGATACGCAGTATTTT. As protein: CASSGRTSTDTQYF.

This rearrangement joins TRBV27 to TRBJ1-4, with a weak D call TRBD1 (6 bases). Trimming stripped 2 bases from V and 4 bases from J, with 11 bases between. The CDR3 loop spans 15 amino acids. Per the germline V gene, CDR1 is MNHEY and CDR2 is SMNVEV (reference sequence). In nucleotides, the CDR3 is TGTGCCAGCAGTTTAGGACAGACATATAATGAAAAACTGTTTTTT. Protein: CASSLGQTYNEKLFF.

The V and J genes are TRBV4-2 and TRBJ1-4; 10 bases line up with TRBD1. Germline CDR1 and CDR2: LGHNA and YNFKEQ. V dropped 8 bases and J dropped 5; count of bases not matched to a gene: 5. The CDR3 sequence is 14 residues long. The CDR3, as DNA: TGTGCCAGCCGACAGGACAGGGGGAATGAAAAACTGTTTTTT. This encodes CASRQDRGNEKLFF.

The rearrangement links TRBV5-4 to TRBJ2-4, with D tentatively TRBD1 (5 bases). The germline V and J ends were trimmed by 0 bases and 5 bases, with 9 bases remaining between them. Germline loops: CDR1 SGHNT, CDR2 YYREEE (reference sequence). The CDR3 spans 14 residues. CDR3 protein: CASSLVTAENIQYF. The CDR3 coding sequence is TGTGCCAGCAGCTTGGTGACAGCAGAAAACATTCAGTACTTC.

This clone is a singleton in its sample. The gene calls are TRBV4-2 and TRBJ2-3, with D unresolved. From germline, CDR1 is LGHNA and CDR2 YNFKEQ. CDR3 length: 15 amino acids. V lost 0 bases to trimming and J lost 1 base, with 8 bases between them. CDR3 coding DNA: TGTGCCAGCAGCCAAGATACTTACGGCACAGATACGCAGTATTTT. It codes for CASSQDTYGTDTQYF.

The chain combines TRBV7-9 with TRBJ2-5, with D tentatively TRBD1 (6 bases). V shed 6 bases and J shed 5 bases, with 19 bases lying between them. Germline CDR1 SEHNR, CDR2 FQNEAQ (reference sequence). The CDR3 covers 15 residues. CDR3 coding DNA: TGTGCCAGCAGAAAAACCGCAGGGGTGGGGGAGACCCAGTACTTC. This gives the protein CASRKTAGVGETQYF.

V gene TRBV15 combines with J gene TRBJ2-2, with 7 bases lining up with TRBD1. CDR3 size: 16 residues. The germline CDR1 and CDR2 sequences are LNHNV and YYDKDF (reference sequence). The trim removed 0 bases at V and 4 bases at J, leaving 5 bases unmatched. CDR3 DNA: TGTGCCACCAGCAGAGATATAACAGGGGCCACCGGGGAGCTGTTTTTT. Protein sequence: CATSRDITGATGELFF.

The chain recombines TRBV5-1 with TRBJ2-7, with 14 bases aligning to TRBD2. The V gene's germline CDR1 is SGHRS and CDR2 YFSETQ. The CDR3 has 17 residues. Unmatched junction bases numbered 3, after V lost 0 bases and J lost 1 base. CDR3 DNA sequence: TGCGCCAGCAGCTTGGGGACTAGCGGGAGGTGGTCCTACGAGCAGTACTTC. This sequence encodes CASSLGTSGRWSYEQYF.

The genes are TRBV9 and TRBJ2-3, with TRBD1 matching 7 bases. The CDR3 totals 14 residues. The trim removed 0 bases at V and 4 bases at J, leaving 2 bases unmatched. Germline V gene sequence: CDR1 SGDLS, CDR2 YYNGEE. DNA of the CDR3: TGTGCCAGCAGCGTAGGGCAGGGGGCAGATACGCAGTATTTT. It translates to CASSVGQGADTQYF.

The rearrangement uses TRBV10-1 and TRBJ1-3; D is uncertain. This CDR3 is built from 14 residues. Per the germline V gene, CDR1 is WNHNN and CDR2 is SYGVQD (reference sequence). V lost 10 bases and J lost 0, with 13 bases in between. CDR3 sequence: CATGRAYSGNTIYF. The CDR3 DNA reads TGCGCCACCGGGCGGGCGTACTCTGGAAACACCATATATTTT.

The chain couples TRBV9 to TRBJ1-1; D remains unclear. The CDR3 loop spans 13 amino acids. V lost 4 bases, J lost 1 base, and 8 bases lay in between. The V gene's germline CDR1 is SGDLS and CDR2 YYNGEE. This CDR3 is CASSSEENTEAFF. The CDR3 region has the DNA TGTGCCAGCAGCTCCGAGGAGAACACTGAAGCTTTCTTT.

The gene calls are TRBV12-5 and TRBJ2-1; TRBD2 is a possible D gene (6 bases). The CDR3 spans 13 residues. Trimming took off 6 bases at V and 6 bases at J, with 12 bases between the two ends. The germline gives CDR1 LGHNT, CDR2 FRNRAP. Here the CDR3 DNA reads TGTGCTAGTGGCACCTACGGGGGCAATGAGCAGTTCTTC. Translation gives CASGTYGGNEQFF.

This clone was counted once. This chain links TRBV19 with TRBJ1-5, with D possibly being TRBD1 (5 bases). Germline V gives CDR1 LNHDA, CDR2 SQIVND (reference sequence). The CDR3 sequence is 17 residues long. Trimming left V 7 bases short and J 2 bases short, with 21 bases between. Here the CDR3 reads CASTLAQVGGGNQPQHF. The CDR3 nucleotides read TGTGCCAGTACCCTTGCCCAGGTCGGGGGGGGCAATCAGCCCCAGCATTTT.

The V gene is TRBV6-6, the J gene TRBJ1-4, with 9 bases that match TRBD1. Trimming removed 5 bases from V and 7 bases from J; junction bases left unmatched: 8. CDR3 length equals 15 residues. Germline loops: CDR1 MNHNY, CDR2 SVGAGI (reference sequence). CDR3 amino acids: CASSTLTGGGEKLFF. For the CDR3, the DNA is TGTGCCAGCAGTACCCTGACAGGGGGAGGTGAAAAACTGTTTTTT.

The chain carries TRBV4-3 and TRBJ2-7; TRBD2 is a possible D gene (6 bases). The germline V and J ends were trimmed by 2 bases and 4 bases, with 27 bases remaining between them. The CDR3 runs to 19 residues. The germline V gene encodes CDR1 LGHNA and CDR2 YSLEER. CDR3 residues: CASSQNLGVGLARNYEQYF. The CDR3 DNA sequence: TGCGCCAGCAGCCAAAACCTTGGGGTAGGGCTAGCGAGAAATTACGAGCAGTACTTC.

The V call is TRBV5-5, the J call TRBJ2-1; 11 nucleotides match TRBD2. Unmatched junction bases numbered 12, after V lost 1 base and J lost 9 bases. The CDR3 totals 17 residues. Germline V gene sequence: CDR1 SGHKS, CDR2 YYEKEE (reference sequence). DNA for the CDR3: TGTGCCAGCAGCTTGTTTTATAGTACTAGCGGGAGAGGTGAGCAGTTCTTC. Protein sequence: CASSLFYSTSGRGEQFF.

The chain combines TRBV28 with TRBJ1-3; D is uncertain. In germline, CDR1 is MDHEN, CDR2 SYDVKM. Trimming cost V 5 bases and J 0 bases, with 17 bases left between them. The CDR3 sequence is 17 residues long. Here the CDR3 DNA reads TGTGCCAGCAGTCTAACCCAAAATCCTCTCTCTGGAAACACCATATATTTT. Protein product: CASSLTQNPLSGNTIYF.

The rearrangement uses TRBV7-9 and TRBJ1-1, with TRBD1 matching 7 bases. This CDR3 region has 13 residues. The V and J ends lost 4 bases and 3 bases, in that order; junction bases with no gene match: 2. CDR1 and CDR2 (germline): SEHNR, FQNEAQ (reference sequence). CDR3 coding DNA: TGTGCCAGCAGCTATACAGGGGACACTGAAGCTTTCTTT. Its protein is CASSYTGDTEAFF.

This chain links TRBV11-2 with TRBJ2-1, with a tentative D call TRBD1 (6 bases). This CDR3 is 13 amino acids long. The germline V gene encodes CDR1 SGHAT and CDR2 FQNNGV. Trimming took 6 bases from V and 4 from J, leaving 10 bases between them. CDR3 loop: CASSPGEYNEQFF. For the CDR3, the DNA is TGTGCCAGCAGTCCAGGGGAATACAATGAGCAGTTCTTC. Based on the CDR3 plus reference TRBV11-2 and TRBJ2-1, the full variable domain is EAGVAQSPRYKIIEKRQSVAFWCNPISGHATLYWYQQILGQGPKLLIQFQNNGVVDDSQLPKDRFSAERLKGVDSTLKIQPAKLEDSAVYLCASSPGEYNEQFFGPGTRLTVL.

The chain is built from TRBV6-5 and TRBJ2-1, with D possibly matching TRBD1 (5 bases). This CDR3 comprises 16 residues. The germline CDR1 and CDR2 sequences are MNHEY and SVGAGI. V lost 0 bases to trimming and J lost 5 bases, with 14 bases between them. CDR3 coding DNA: TGTGCCAGCAGTTACTCGTTTACCAGGGAAAACAATGAGCAGTTCTTC. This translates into CASSYSFTRENNEQFF.

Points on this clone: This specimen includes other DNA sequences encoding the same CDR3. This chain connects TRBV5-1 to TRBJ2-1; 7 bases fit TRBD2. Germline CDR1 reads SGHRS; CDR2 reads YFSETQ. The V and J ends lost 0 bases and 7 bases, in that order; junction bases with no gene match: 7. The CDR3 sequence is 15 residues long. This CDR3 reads CASSLGGSGRNEQFF. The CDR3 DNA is TGCGCCAGCAGCTTGGGCGGGAGCGGGCGGAATGAGCAGTTCTTC.

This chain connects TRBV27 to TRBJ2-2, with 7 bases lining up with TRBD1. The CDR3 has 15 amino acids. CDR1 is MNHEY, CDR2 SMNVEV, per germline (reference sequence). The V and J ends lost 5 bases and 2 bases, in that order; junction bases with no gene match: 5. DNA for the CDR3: TGTGCCAGCAGTGTAGACAGGGATAACACCGGGGAGCTGTTTTTT. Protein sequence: CASSVDRDNTGELFF.

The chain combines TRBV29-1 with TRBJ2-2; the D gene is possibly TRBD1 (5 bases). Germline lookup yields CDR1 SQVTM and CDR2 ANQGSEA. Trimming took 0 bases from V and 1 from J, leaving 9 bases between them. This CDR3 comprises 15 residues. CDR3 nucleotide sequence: TGCAGCGTTGAAGATACGGACAAGAACACCGGGGAGCTGTTTTTT. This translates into CSVEDTDKNTGELFF.

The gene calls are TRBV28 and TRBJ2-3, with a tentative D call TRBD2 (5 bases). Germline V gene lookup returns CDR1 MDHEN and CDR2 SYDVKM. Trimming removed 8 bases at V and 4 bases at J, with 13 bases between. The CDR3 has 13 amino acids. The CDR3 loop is CASRGRVSDTQYF. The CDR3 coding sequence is TGTGCCAGCCGGGGTCGGGTTTCAGATACGCAGTATTTT.

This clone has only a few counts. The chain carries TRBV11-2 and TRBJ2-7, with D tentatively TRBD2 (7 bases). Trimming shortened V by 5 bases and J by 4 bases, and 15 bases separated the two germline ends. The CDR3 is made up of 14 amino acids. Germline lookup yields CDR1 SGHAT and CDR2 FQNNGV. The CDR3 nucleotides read TGTGCCAGCAGCCATGGTAGGGGGGGGTACGAGCAGTACTTC. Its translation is CASSHGRGGYEQYF.

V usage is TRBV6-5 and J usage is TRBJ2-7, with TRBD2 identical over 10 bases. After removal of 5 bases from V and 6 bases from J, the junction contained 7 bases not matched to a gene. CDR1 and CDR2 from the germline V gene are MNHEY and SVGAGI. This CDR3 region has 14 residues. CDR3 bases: TGTGCCAGCAGTGGAGCGGGAGGGGGCTTCGAGCAGTACTTC. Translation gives CASSGAGGGFEQYF.

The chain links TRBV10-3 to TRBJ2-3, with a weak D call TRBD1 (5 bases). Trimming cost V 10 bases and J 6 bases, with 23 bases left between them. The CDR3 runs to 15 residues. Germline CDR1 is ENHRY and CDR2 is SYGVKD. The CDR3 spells CATTPGHRDGDTQYF. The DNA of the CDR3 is TGTGCCACCACCCCTGGACACCGTGACGGGGATACGCAGTATTTT.

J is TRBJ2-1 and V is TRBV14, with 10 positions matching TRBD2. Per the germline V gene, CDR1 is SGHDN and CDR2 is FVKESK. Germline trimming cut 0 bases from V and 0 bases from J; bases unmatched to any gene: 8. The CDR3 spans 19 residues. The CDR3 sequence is CASSQDASGRGGSYNEQFF. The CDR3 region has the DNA TGTGCCAGCAGCCAAGACGCTAGCGGGAGAGGTGGCTCCTACAATGAGCAGTTCTTC.

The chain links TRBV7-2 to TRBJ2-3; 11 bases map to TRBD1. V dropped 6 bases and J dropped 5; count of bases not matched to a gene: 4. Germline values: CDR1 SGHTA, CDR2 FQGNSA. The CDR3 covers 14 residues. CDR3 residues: CASRRTGGLDTQYF. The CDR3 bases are TGTGCCAGCAGGAGGACAGGGGGCCTAGATACGCAGTATTTT. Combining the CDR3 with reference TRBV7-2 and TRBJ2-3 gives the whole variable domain GAGVSQSPSNKVTEKGKDVELRCDPISGHTALYWYRQSLGQGLEFLIYFQGNSAPDKSGLPSDRFSAERTGGSVSTLTIQRTQQEDSAVYLCASRRTGGLDTQYFGPGTRLTVL.

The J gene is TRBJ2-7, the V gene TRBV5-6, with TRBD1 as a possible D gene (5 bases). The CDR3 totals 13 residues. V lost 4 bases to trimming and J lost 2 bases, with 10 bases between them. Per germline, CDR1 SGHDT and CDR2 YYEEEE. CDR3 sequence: CASSPSGPYEQYF. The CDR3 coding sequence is TGTGCCAGCAGCCCGTCAGGGCCCTACGAGCAGTACTTC. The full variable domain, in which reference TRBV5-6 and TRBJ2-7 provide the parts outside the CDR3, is DAGVTQSPTHLIKTRGQQVTLRCSPKSGHDTVSWYQQALGQGPQFIFQYYEEEERQRGNFPDRFSGHQFPNYSSELNVNALLLGDSALYLCASSPSGPYEQYFGPGTRLTVT.